These T cell receptor beta chains were read from a single sample in a study of cytomegalovirus exposure and HLA in healthy donors. Profiling relied on immunoSEQ multiplex PCR, and the TCRdb table lists in-frame clones only, not all of them. The table has 100,000 to 150,000 clones, 15% seen once. The specimen sequenced was PBMCs. The receptors shown here come from a woman younger than 35 in good health and CMV-seronegative. CDR3s include the opening cysteine and the closing phenylalanine or tryptophan. The order of the fields is clone size, V gene, J gene, D gene, CDR3 protein, CDR3 DNA. D genes are given only for firm matches. Some rows have no size entry. The others give once, few or many, or a class for an expanded clone.

size: -
V: TRBV13
J: TRBJ2-5
D: TRBD2
CDR3: CASSLRPSGAQETQYF
DNA: TGTGCCAGCAGCTTAAGGCCTAGCGGGGCCCAAGAGACCCAGTACTTC

size: -
V: TRBV19
J: TRBJ1-1
D: TRBD1
CDR3: CASSTDRVNTEAFF
DNA: TGTGCCAGTAGTACGGACAGGGTGAACACTGAAGCTTTCTTT

size: -
V: TRBV4-3
J: TRBJ2-7
D: -
CDR3: CASSQETFYEQYF
DNA: TGCGCCAGCAGCCAAGAGACATTCTACGAGCAGTACTTC

size: -
V: TRBV6-6
J: TRBJ2-5
D: TRBD1
CDR3: CASSYGQGAETQYF
DNA: TGTGCCAGCAGCTACGGGCAGGGGGCAGAGACCCAGTACTTC

size: few
V: TRBV28
J: TRBJ1-2
D: -
CDR3: CASRLQGSNGYTF
DNA: TGTGCCAGCAGATTACAGGGATCAAATGGCTACACCTTC

size: few
V: TRBV12-5
J: TRBJ1-5
D: -
CDR3: CASGASKPQDQPQHF
DNA: TGTGCTAGTGGTGCTTCCAAGCCCCAGGATCAGCCCCAGCATTTT

size: few
V: TRBV6-5
J: TRBJ1-3
D: -
CDR3: CASSYGSSGNTIYF
DNA: TGTGCCAGCAGTTATGGCAGCTCTGGAAACACCATATATTTT

size: -
V: TRBV28
J: TRBJ2-3
D: TRBD2
CDR3: CASSLLGTSRVTDTQYF
DNA: TGTGCCAGCAGTTTACTCGGGACTAGCCGGGTCACAGATACGCAGTATTTT

size: few
V: TRBV7-6
J: TRBJ1-5
D: -
CDR3: CASSLVENQPQHF
DNA: TGTGCCAGCAGCTTAGTAGAGAATCAGCCCCAGCATTTT

size: few
V: TRBV29-1
J: TRBJ2-7
D: -
CDR3: CSVVRGYEQYF
DNA: TGCAGCGTTGTCAGGGGCTACGAGCAGTACTTC